What follows is one T cell receptor beta chain and its context. Its matching antigen is unknown. This specimen belongs to a study of radiation and T cells in renal cell carcinoma. Study-wide context: Nephrectomy followed 15 Gy stereotactic body radiation by 4 weeks.

Method: immunoSEQ multiplex PCR; TCRdb's copy keeps in-frame clones and lacks some. The sample contains 100,000 or so clones, about 88% of which appear only once. Findings of the study overall: From baseline, blood top tumor clonotypes peaked at 2 weeks post-radiation.

Stated time point: baseline pretreatment blood. As to treatment: 15 Gy SBRT to primary tumor, nephrectomy 4 weeks later. Serial blood draws occurred at baseline and 2 and 4 weeks post-SBRT. The tumor was a clear cell renal cell carcinoma. The CDR3 length is 17 residues. After removal of 4 bases from V and 6 bases from J, the junction contained 14 bases not matched to a gene. Germline CDR1 and CDR2: LNHDA and SQIVND (reference sequence). Sequenced material: blood, taken from a patient whose treatment included radiotherapy and nephrectomy. The chain uses TRBV19 and TRBJ1-5; 8 bases match TRBD1. The clonotype originates from a man aged 45-60 years with renal cell carcinoma. The CDR3 region is CASSTFLDREYTQPQHF. DNA of the CDR3: TGTGCCAGTAGTACGTTCCTGGACAGGGAGTATACTCAGCCCCAGCATTTT.